Listed here is a single TCR beta chain. The data were obtained in a study of blood T cell repertoires in COVID-19. About the study: Samples taken during acute and convalescent COVID-19 were collected in the United States, Italy and Spain. T cells, B-cell-depleted T cells, or PBMCs supplied cDNA or gDNA.

The V end was cut by 7 bases, the J end by 5 bases, with 13 bases between. The CDR3 loop spans 13 amino acids. Germline loops: CDR1 LNHDA, CDR2 SQIVND (reference sequence). Seattle enrolled patients during active infection and tracked them longitudinally. Authors' data handling: Reference gene primers were amplified, and this amplification served to estimate nucleated cell counts. This table comes from immunoSEQ multiplex PCR, and its TCRdb copy is limited to in-frame clones, with some not included. V and J calls and clone size are copied from that table; D and trimming were computed from the DNA. The sample lists almost 200,000 clones, about 85% occurring once.

The sequencing sample was made of peripheral blood. This chain connects TRBV19 to TRBJ2-3; a weak D match, TRBD2 (6 bases). The TCR originated in a man aged 55-75 years with COVID-19, enrolled during active disease. CDR3: CASIRPGGDTQYF. In nucleotides, the CDR3 is TGTGCCAGTATCCGTCCCGGGGGAGATACGCAGTATTTT.